These 3 T cell receptor beta chains came from one sample sequenced in a study of blood T cell repertoires in COVID-19. This table comes from immunoSEQ multiplex PCR, and its TCRdb copy is limited to in-frame clones, with some not included. The table shows over 200,000 clones, with about 90% occurring only once. Sequencing was carried out using peripheral blood. The source of these receptors is a man aged 40-50 years with active or convalescent COVID-19.

V and J are TRBV5-1 and TRBJ2-4; 11 nucleotides line up with TRBD1. V was pared by 4 bases and J by 0 bases, with 12 bases of the junction left unmatched. The CDR3 runs 19 residues. Germline V CDR1 and CDR2: SGHRS, YFSETQ. The CDR3 loop is CASSPAGTGGIVAKNIQYF. The CDR3 coding sequence is TGCGCCAGCAGCCCCGCCGGGACAGGGGGAATAGTAGCCAAAAACATTCAGTACTTC.

This chain links TRBV5-1 with TRBJ2-5; D perhaps matches TRBD2 (8 bases). The germline V gene has CDR1 SGHRS and CDR2 YFSETQ. The CDR3 has 16 amino acids. V was clipped by 0 bases and J by 5 bases, with 17 bases between them. CDR3 in amino acids: CASSLGDSGGWETQYF. The CDR3 DNA reads TGCGCCAGCAGCTTGGGGGACAGCGGGGGTTGGGAGACCCAGTACTTC.

V is TRBV30 and J is TRBJ1-1; D is uncertain. Deletions cut 6 bases from V and 2 bases from J, with 22 bases between. In germline, CDR1 is GTSNPN, CDR2 SVGIG (reference sequence). CDR3 size: 16 residues. CDR3 in DNA: TGTGCCTGCAACACAATGAGGCGGAAAACAAACACTGAAGCTTTCTTT. Its translation: CACNTMRRKTNTEAFF.